This T cell receptor beta chain derives from a study of T cells after yellow fever vaccination. The overall study: When fractions had low cell numbers, they were prepared with SMART-Seq v4 Ultra Low Input.

Conversion of TCR transcripts into cDNA relied on 5'RACE template switching, which added a universal primer site and UMIs. TCRdb reprocessed the 5' RACE reads with MiXCR, giving one entry per CDR3 protein. The repertoire holds 250,000 or so distinct CDR3 sequences, with approximately 6.7% as singletons. About this clonotype: Its cognate antigen is unknown.

Study-level points and caveats: It was the secondary response that reached its peak faster, day 5 versus 15, but it was weaker. Among primary-vaccination clones, most reappeared after the booster, at about 95% for CD4 and more than 85% for CD8.

The CDR3 covers 14 residues. V lost 3 bases to trimming and J lost 5 bases; unmatched junction nucleotides: 5. The sequence was collected from a man aged 25-45 years who received the YFV17D yellow fever vaccine. This sample comprised CD4+ T cells sorted from PBMCs, obtained on the day of the yellow fever booster vaccination. The chain has TRBV12-3 or TRBV12-4 and TRBJ2-7; TRBD1 agrees at 9 bases. CDR3 amino acids: CASSFGTGLDEQYF. CDR3 bases: TGTGCCAGCAGTTTCGGGACAGGGCTGGACGAGCAGTACTTC.